These 5 T cell receptor beta chains share one sample of origin, sequenced in a study of T cell repertoires in cytomegalovirus infection. TCRdb independently ran MiXCR on the reads; one entry per CDR3 protein. The sample shows fewer than 850,000 distinct CDR3 sequences, about 28% of them seen only once. What these receptors recognize is not known. Sample: cultured CD8+ T cells from PBMCs, taken from culture after CMV antigen stimulation. All receptors derive from a human donor in good health (CMV status not recorded). Some clones in this sample may be carry-over from other donors' samples.

The chain carries TRBV6-6 and TRBJ2-3; D call uncertain. Germline V gives CDR1 MNHNY, CDR2 SVGAGI (reference sequence). The CDR3 is made up of 15 amino acids. Deletions cut 0 bases from V and 6 bases from J, with 13 bases between. Here the CDR3 reads CASSYSWAPLDTQYF. CDR3 bases: TGTGCCAGCAGTTACTCGTGGGCCCCGTTGGATACGCAGTATTTT.

This clonotype was seen a few times. This chain links TRBV9 with TRBJ1-1; 7 nucleotides agree with TRBD1. The germline V gene has CDR1 SGDLS and CDR2 YYNGEE. Trimming at V came to 2 bases and at J to 3 bases, leaving 4 bases not matched to a gene. This CDR3 spans 14 amino acids. The CDR3 protein is CASSVRGLDTEAFF. DNA for the CDR3: TGTGCCAGCAGCGTTAGGGGGCTTGACACTGAAGCTTTCTTT.

The chain carries TRBV7-2 and TRBJ2-1, with D possibly TRBD1 on 5 matching bases. This CDR3 has 13 residues. V lost 6 bases to trimming and J lost 7 bases, with 13 bases between them. The V gene's germline CDR1 is SGHTA and CDR2 FQGNSA. CDR3 DNA sequence: TGTGCCAGCAGACAGGACCCGATTAATGAGCAGTTCTTC. It specifies CASRQDPINEQFF. Full variable domain (remainder filled in from reference TRBV7-2 and TRBJ2-1): GAGVSQSPSNKVTEKGKDVELRCDPISGHTALYWYRQSLGQGLEFLIYFQGNSAPDKSGLPSDRFSAERTGGSVSTLTIQRTQQEDSAVYLCASRQDPINEQFFGPGTRLTVL.

This clonotype was detected ten times or more. The chain links TRBV7-2 to TRBJ2-7; D not certain. Germline CDR1 and CDR2: SGHTA and FQGNSA. Trimming shortened V by 3 bases and J by 7 bases, and 10 bases separated the two germline ends. CDR3 length equals 12 residues. CDR3 sequence (DNA): TGTGCCAGCAGCTTTTATATCGGGGAGCAGTACTTC. Its protein product is CASSFYIGEQYF.

This clonotype was detected a few times. The genes are TRBV7-9 and TRBJ2-4; 10 positions agree with TRBD1. The CDR3 has 17 residues. Trimming took 4 bases from V and 0 from J; bases not matched to a gene: 6. The germline gives CDR1 SEHNR, CDR2 FQNEAQ (reference sequence). CDR3 coding DNA: TGTGCCAGCAGCTCTGGACAGGGGGGGGTAGCCAAAAACATTCAGTACTTC. It yields the protein CASSSGQGGVAKNIQYF.